The T cell receptor beta chain under discussion was sequenced for a study of CD8+CD57+ T cells in acquired aplastic anemia. The CDR3 has 12 amino acids. Germline V lookup: CDR1 SGHDT, CDR2 YYEEEE. The V and J ends lost 4 bases and 7 bases respectively, with 9 bases between them. Profiling of TCR beta VDJ combinations and CDR3 sequences used genomic DNA as template. TCRdb reanalysed the reads using MiXCR and keeps one entry per CDR3 protein. The table records around 430,000 distinct CDR3 sequences, roughly a third of them present only once. Patients included in sequencing had previously demonstrated CD8+CD57+ cell expansion by flow cytometry.

The TCR sequence derives from a human donor with aplastic anemia. The specimen sequenced was sorted CD4+, CD8+, or CD8+CD57+ T cells (not recorded which) from PBMCs. The chain uses TRBV5-6 and TRBJ2-1; D not resolved. CDR3 bases: TGTGCCAGCAGCCTCAGTATTAATGAGCAGTTCTTC. This sequence encodes CASSLSINEQFF. The full variable domain, in which reference TRBV5-6 and TRBJ2-1 provide the parts outside the CDR3, is DAGVTQSPTHLIKTRGQQVTLRCSPKSGHDTVSWYQQALGQGPQFIFQYYEEEERQRGNFPDRFSGHQFPNYSSELNVNALLLGDSALYLCASSLSINEQFFGPGTRLTVL.